The rows below give T cell receptor beta chains drawn from one sample of a study of T cells after posttransplantation cyclophosphamide. Clones were read by immunoSEQ multiplex PCR, and TCRdb kept only the in-frame ones, dropping some. The sample presents about 3,200 clones, none singletons. Sequencing used PBMCs, obtained after allogeneic stem cell transplant with posttransplant cyclophosphamide. The receptor set was obtained from a female patient in her 60s who received an allogeneic stem cell transplant from a related donor and was CMV-positive. Some T cells may be transferred from the graft donor. CDR3s include the opening cysteine and the closing phenylalanine or tryptophan. D genes are given only for firm matches. Expanded clones are given a class, and other clones once, few, many or no size at all.

TRBV28	many	TRBD2	TRBJ2-1	CASSLRTSGALEQFF	TGTGCCAGCAGTCTCAGGACTAGCGGAGCTCTTGAGCAGTTCTTC
TRBV7-9	many	.	TRBJ2-7	CASSRDIDYEQYF	TGTGCCAGCAGCCGGGACATCGACTACGAGCAGTACTTC
TRBV4-2	many	.	TRBJ1-1	CASTTLGGARVTEAFF	TGTGCCAGCACGACCCTGGGGGGGGCGCGTGTCACTGAAGCTTTCTTT
TRBV5-1	.	TRBD2	TRBJ2-3	CASSISAGGGTDTQYF	TGCGCCAGCAGCATATCAGCGGGAGGGGGCACAGATACGCAGTATTTT
TRBV9	many	.	TRBJ2-3	CASSRGDRSTDTQYF	TGTGCCAGCAGTCGGGGGGACAGGAGCACAGATACGCAGTATTTT
TRBV11-2	many	TRBD1	TRBJ2-4	CASRTTGGTKNIQYF	TGTGCCAGCAGAACGACAGGGGGGACCAAAAACATTCAGTACTTC
TRBV11-3	many	TRBD2	TRBJ2-1	CASRPGTSGPNEQFF	TGTGCCAGCAGGCCCGGGACTAGCGGGCCTAATGAGCAGTTCTTC
TRBV7-2	many	TRBD2	TRBJ2-3	CASSSLLARGSDTQYF	TGTGCCAGCAGCTCTCTCCTAGCGCGGGGGTCAGATACGCAGTATTTT
TRBV6-2/TRBV6-3	.	.	TRBJ1-1	CASIREVNTAAFF	TGTGCCAGCATCAGGGAGGTGAACACTGCAGCTTTCTTT
TRBV18	many	.	TRBJ1-2	CASSQGNQGGYTF	TGTGCCAGCTCACAGGGAAACCAGGGTGGCTACACCTTC
TRBV12-3/TRBV12-4	many	.	TRBJ1-3	CVSRAGPRGDTIYF	TGTGTCAGCAGGGCTGGTCCCCGCGGGGACACCATATATTTT
TRBV30	many	.	TRBJ1-1	CAWEPTQGNTEAFF	TGTGCCTGGGAACCTACCCAGGGGAACACTGAAGCTTTCTTT
TRBV19	many	.	TRBJ2-1	CASRQNFREQFF	TGTGCCAGTAGGCAAAACTTCCGTGAGCAGTTCTTC
TRBV24-1	many	.	TRBJ2-1	CATSDLWQGEQFF	TGTGCCACCAGTGATTTGTGGCAGGGTGAGCAGTTCTTC
TRBV18	many	TRBD1	TRBJ1-2	CASSQGTNGQGDYGYTF	TGTGCCAGCTCACAGGGGACGAACGGACAGGGAGACTATGGCTACACCTTC
TRBV2	many	TRBD2	TRBJ2-1	CASRTSGGEQFF	TGTGCCAGCAGGACTAGCGGGGGCGAGCAGTTCTTC
TRBV19	many	.	TRBJ2-7	CASSIGRGTEQYF	TGTGCCAGTAGTATAGGCCGGGGAACCGAGCAGTACTTC
TRBV28	many	TRBD1	TRBJ2-1	CASSDPLGTGNYNEQFF	TGTGCCAGCAGTGACCCCCTCGGGACAGGGAACTACAATGAGCAGTTCTTC
TRBV29-1	many	.	TRBJ1-1	CSAEQAFDTEAFF	TGCAGCGCCGAACAGGCCTTTGACACTGAAGCTTTCTTT
TRBV30	many	.	TRBJ1-3	CALGGGHSGNTIYF	TGTGCCTTGGGTGGGGGACACTCTGGAAACACCATATATTTT
TRBV6-5	many	.	TRBJ2-4	CASSYSSVGKNIQYF	TGTGCCAGCAGTTACTCGAGCGTTGGCAAAAACATTCAGTACTTC
TRBV10-2	many	.	TRBJ1-4	CASSTEQGSNEKLFF	TGCGCCAGCAGTACCGAACAGGGATCTAATGAAAAACTGTTTTTT
TRBV4-2	many	TRBD1	TRBJ1-4	CASSPPGQTNEKLFF	TGTGCCAGCAGCCCTCCGGGACAGACTAATGAAAAACTGTTTTTT
TRBV7-9	many	TRBD2	TRBJ2-2	CASSPPGLKSGELFF	TGTGCCAGCAGCCCTCCGGGACTAAAGTCCGGGGAGCTGTTTTTT
TRBV5-8	medium-sized	TRBD1	TRBJ1-2	CASSPVPGQGAYGYTF	TGTGCCAGCAGCCCGGTCCCGGGACAGGGGGCGTACGGCTACACCTTC
TRBV10-1	many	.	TRBJ2-7	CASSEPAIKDWGYEQYF	TGCGCCAGCAGTGAGCCGGCGATTAAGGACTGGGGCTACGAGCAGTACTTC
TRBV13	many	TRBD1	TRBJ2-7	CASSPSSEGGLNEQYF	TGTGCCAGCAGCCCCAGTTCCGAAGGGGGCTTAAACGAGCAGTACTTC
TRBV9	many	TRBD2	TRBJ2-1	CASSVDGGFYNEQFF	TGTGCCAGCAGCGTAGACGGGGGGTTCTACAATGAGCAGTTCTTC
TRBV5-4	many	TRBD1	TRBJ2-5	CASSKQGAGETQYF	TGTGCCAGCAGCAAACAGGGGGCTGGGGAGACCCAGTACTTC
TRBV7-2	many	TRBD1	TRBJ2-1	CASSLVGTGSYNEQFF	TGTGCCAGCAGCTTAGTCGGGACAGGCTCCTACAATGAGCAGTTCTTC
TRBV6-5	many	TRBD2	TRBJ2-3	CASSYRTSGGTDTQYF	TGTGCCAGCAGTTACCGGACTAGCGGGGGGACAGATACGCAGTATTTT
TRBV19	many	.	TRBJ2-7	CASSIPDRLYEQYF	TGTGCCAGTAGTATACCGGACAGACTATACGAGCAGTACTTC
TRBV10-3	many	.	TRBJ2-3	CAITAVADDTQYF	TGTGCCATCACGGCGGTGGCGGATGATACGCAGTATTTT
TRBV7-7	many	.	TRBJ2-3	CASSPLTPDTQYF	TGTGCCAGCAGCCCGTTGACTCCAGATACGCAGTATTTT
TRBV7-9	many	.	TRBJ2-7	CASSLGGGPAYEQYF	TGTGCCAGCAGCTTAGGCGGAGGTCCCGCCTACGAGCAGTACTTC
TRBV11-3	many	TRBD2	TRBJ2-1	CASSFGAGDYNEQFF	TGTGCCAGCAGCTTCGGAGCGGGAGATTACAATGAGCAGTTCTTC
TRBV11-2	few	TRBD2	TRBJ2-5	CASSPLAGQTQYF	TGTGCCAGCAGCCCGCTAGCGGGCCAGACCCAGTACTTC
TRBV9	many	TRBD1	TRBJ2-2	CASGTGNTGELFF	TGTGCCAGCGGGACAGGGAACACCGGGGAGCTGTTTTTT
TRBV15	many	.	TRBJ2-2	CATSTATDTGELFF	TGTGCCACCAGCACAGCGACGGACACCGGGGAGCTGTTTTTT